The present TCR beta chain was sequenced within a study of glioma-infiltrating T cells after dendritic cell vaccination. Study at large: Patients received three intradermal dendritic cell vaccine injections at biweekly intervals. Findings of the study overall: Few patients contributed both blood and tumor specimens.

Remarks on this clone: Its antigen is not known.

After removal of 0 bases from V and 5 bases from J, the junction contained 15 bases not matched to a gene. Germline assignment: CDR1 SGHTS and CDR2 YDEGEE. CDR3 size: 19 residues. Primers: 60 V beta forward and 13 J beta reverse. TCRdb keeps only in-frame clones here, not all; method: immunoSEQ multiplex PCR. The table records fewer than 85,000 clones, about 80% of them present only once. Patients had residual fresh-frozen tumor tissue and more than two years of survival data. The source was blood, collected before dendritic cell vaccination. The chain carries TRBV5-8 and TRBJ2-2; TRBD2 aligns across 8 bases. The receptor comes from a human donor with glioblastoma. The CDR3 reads CASSLVRLTAGEATGELFF. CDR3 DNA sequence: TGTGCCAGCAGCTTGGTAAGACTAACAGCGGGAGAAGCAACCGGGGAGCTGTTTTTT.